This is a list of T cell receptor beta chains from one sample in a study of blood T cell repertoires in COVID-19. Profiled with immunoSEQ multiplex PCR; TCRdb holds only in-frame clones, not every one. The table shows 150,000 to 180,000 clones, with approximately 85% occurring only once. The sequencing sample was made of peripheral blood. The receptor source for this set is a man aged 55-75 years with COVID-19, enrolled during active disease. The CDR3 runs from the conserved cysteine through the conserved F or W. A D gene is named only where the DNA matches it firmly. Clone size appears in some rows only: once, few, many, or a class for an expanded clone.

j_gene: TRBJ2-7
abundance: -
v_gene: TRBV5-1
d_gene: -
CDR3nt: TGCGCCAGCAGCTCCGCAGGGACCTACGAGCAGTACTTC
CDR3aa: CASSSAGTYEQYF

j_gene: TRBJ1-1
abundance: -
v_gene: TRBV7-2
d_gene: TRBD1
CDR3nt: TGTGCCAGCAGCTCCGACAGGGGGATTTCAGCTTTCTTT
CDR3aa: CASSSDRGISAFF

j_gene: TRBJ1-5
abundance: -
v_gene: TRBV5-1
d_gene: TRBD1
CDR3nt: TGCGCCAGCAGCCCGGCAGGGGGAAATCAGCCCCAGCATTTT
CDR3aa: CASSPAGGNQPQHF

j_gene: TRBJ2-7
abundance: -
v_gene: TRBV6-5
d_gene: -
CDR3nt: TGTGCCAGCAGTCGTCTGGCGGGGTTCTACGAGCAGTACTTC
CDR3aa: CASSRLAGFYEQYF

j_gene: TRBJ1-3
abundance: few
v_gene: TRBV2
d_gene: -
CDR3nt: TGTGCCAGCCTATTGATACTTACAGGGATCTCTGGAAACACCATATATTTT
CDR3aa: CASLLILTGISGNTIYF

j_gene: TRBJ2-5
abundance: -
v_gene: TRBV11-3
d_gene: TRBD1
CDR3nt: TGTGCCAGCAGCTCGTCTACAGGGGCGACGGCCCAGTACTTC
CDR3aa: CASSSSTGATAQYF

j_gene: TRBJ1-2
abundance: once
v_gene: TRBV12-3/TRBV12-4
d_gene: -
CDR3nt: TGTGCCAGCAGGGTAGACGGAGGAGGCTACACCTTC
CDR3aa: CASRVDGGGYTF

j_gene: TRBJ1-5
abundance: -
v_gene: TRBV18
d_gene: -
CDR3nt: TGTGCCAGCTCACCACAATCGGGGAACCCTAGCAATCAGCCCCAGCATTTT
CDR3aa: CASSPQSGNPSNQPQHF

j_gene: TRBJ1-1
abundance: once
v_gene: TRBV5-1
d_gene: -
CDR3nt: TGCGCCAGCAGCTTGGGACAGCAGAACACTGAAGCTTTCTTT
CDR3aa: CASSLGQQNTEAFF

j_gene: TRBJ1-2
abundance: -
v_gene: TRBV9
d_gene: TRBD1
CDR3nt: TGTGCCAGCAGCGCGAGGACAGGGCATAACTATGGCTACACCTTC
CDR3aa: CASSARTGHNYGYTF

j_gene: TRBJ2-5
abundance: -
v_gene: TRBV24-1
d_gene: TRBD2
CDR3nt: TGTGCCACCAGTGATGGGGGGAGGGTAACGGAGACCCAGTACTTC
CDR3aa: CATSDGGRVTETQYF

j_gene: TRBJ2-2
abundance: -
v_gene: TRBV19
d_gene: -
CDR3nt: TGTGCCAGTAGTATAATTGCCGGGGGCGGCGGGGGCACCGGGGAGCTGTTTTTT
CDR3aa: CASSIIAGGGGGTGELFF

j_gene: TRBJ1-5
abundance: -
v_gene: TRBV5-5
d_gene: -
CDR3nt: TGTGCCAGCAGCATCAACACAGGGTTTCGGCAGCCCCAGCATTTT
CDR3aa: CASSINTGFRQPQHF

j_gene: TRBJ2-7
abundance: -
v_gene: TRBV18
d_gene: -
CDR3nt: TGTGCCAGCTCACCATTACCGGCCTACGAGCAGTACTTC
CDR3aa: CASSPLPAYEQYF

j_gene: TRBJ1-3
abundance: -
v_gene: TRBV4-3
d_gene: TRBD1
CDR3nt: TGCGCCAGCAGCCAGGGAAGGGGGCCGGGAAACACCATATATTTT
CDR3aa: CASSQGRGPGNTIYF

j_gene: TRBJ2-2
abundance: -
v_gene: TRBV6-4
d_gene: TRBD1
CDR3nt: TGTGCCAGCAGAGAGGACAGGATATCCGGGGAGCTGTTTTTT
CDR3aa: CASREDRISGELFF

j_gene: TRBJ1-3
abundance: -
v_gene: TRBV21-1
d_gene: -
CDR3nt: TGTGCCAGCAGCCGGACAGGGGTTCATGGAAACACCATATATTTT
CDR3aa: CASSRTGVHGNTIYF

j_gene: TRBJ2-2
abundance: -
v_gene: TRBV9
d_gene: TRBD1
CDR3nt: TGTGCCAGCAGCCCAGGGGGCGGTTACGCCGGGGAGCTGTTTTTT
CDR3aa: CASSPGGGYAGELFF

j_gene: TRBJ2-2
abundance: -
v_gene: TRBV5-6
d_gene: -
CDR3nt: TGTGCCAGCAGCACAGGGTGGGACACCGGGGAGCTGTTTTTT
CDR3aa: CASSTGWDTGELFF

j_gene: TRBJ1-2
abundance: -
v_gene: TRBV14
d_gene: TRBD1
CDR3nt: TGTGCCAGCAGCCAAGAATTCGGGACAGGCTCCAAAGGCTACACCTTC
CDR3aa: CASSQEFGTGSKGYTF

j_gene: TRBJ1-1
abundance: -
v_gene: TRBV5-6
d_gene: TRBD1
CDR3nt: TGTGCCAGCAGCTTGGGGCAGGGGGCGATGAACACTGAAGCTTTCTTT
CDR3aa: CASSLGQGAMNTEAFF

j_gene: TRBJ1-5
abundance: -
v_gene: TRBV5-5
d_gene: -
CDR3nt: TGTGCCAGCAGCTCGCGAACTTATTCTGCCAATCAGCCCCAGCATTTT
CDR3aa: CASSSRTYSANQPQHF

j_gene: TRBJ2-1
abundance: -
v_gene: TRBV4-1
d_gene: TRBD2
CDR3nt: TGCGCCAGCAGCGAAATCCTAGCGGGAGGGATTGAGCAGTTCTTC
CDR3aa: CASSEILAGGIEQFF

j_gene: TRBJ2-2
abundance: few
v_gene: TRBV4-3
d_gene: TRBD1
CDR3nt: TGCGCCAGCAGCCGCAGGGACAGGGGGTCCGGGGAGCTGTTTTTT
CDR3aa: CASSRRDRGSGELFF

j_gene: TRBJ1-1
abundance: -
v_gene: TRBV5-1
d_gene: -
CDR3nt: TGCGCCAGCAGCTTGTCTGGGGGCTCGAACACTGAAGCTTTCTTT
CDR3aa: CASSLSGGSNTEAFF